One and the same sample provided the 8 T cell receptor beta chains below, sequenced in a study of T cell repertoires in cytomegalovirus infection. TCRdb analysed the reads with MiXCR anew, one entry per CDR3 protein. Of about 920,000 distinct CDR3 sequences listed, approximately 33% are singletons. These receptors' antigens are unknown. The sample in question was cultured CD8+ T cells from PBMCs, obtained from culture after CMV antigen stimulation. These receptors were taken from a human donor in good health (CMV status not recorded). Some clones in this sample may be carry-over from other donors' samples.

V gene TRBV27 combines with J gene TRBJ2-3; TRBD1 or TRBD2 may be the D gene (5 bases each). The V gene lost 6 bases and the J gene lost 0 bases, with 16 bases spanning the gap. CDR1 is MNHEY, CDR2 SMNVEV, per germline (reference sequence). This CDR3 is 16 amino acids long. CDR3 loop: CASSPNPGPSTDTQYF. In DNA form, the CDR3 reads TGTGCCAGCAGCCCTAACCCGGGACCGAGCACAGATACGCAGTATTTT.

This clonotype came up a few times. CDR3 DNA sequence: TGTGCCAGCAGTTACATGGATTTGTCACAGCCCCAGCATTTT. This translates into CASSYMDLSQPQHF. The V call is TRBV6-2 or TRBV6-3, the J call TRBJ1-5; no clear D. This CDR3 spans 14 amino acids. Trimming shortened V by 2 bases and J by 7 bases, and 12 bases separated the two germline ends. CDR1 and CDR2 (germline): MNHEY, SVGEGT.

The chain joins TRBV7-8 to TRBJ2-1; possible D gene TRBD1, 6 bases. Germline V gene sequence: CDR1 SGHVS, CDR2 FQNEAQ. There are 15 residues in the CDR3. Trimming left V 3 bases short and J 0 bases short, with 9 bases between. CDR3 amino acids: CASSLDRNSYNEQFF. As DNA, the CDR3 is TGTGCCAGCAGCTTGGACAGAAACTCCTACAATGAGCAGTTCTTC.

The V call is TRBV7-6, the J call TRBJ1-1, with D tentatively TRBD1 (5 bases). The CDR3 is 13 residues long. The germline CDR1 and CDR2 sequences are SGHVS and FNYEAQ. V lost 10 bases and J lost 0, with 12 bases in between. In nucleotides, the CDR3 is TGTGCCATCAAGACAGCGATGAACACTGAAGCTTTCTTT. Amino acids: CAIKTAMNTEAFF.

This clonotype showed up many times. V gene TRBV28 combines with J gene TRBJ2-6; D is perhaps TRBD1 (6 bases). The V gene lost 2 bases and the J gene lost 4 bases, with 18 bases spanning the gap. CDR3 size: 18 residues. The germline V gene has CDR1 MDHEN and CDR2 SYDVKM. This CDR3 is CASSLIWQGPVGANVLTF. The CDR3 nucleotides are TGTGCCAGCAGTTTAATTTGGCAGGGGCCCGTCGGGGCCAACGTCCTGACTTTC.

The CDR3 DNA is TGTGCCAGCAGTTACTCGTGGGACAGGCCCTACGAGCAGTACTTC. This sequence encodes CASSYSWDRPYEQYF. J is TRBJ2-7 and V is TRBV6-5, with 8 positions matching TRBD1. Germline-derived CDR1 and CDR2 are MNHEY and SVGAGI. J lost 2 bases, V lost 0 bases, and 3 bases had no gene match. This CDR3 has 15 residues.

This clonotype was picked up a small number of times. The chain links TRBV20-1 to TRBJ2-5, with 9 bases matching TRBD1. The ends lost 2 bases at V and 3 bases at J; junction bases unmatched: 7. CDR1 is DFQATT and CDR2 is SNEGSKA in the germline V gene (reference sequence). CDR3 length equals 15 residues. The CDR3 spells CSARKLGTGKETQYF. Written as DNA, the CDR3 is TGCAGTGCTAGAAAACTCGGGACAGGGAAAGAGACCCAGTACTTC.

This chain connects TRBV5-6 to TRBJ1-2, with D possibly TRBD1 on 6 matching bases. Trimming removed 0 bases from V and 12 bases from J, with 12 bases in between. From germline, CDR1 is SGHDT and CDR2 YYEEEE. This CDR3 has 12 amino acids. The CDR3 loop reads CASSLAGGADTF. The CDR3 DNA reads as TGTGCCAGCAGCTTGGCGGGGGGCGCAGACACCTTC.